This T cell receptor beta chain was retrieved from a study of PD-1 blockade in classical Hodgkin lymphoma. Sequenced by immunoSEQ multiplex PCR; TCRdb stores in-frame clones only, minus some. The sample yields about 20,000 clones, 70% to 85% seen once. Details on this clone: Its antigen is not identified.

General study results and limits: Diversity in CD4+ TCRs, unlike that measured in CD8+ TCRs, had risen significantly by C4D1. Among the patients, those starting nivolumab under 1 year after ASCT were excluded. The drivers behind the repertoire differences, possibly disease activity or prior therapy, remain undefined. Complete responders entered with baseline diversity on par with newly diagnosed patients, the results showed.

Exposure to brentuximab vedotin varied, and each patient had relapsed following autologous stem cell transplantation. The CDR3 sequence is 14 residues long. Germline CDR1 MNHNY, CDR2 SVGAGI (reference sequence). Trimming removed 2 bases from V and 4 bases from J, with 12 bases in between. The material was peripheral blood mononuclear cells (PBMCs), obtained before the second cycle of nivolumab. The clonotype was recovered from a human donor with classical Hodgkin lymphoma. The chain carries TRBV6-6 and TRBJ2-7; TRBD1 is a possible D gene (6 bases). The CDR3 bases are TGTGCCAGCAGTTACCGAGGACAGCCTTACGAGCAGTACTTC. It codes for CASSYRGQPYEQYF.